This T cell receptor (beta chain) was identified during a study of control samples from healthy donors and cancer patients. Sequencing used immunoSEQ multiplex PCR; TCRdb keeps in-frame clones, though not all of them. The sample holds approximately 190,000 clones. CDR3 length: 11 residues. The V end lost 7 bases, the J end lost 5 bases, and 8 bases lay between the germline ends. The germline V gene has CDR1 MNHEY and CDR2 SVGAGI. The chain uses TRBV6-5 and TRBJ1-2; D call uncertain. This sequence originates from a woman aged 30 to 39 in good health. Material: blood. CDR3 residues: CASISGYGYTF. The CDR3 bases are TGTGCCAGCATTTCCGGATATGGCTACACCTTC.